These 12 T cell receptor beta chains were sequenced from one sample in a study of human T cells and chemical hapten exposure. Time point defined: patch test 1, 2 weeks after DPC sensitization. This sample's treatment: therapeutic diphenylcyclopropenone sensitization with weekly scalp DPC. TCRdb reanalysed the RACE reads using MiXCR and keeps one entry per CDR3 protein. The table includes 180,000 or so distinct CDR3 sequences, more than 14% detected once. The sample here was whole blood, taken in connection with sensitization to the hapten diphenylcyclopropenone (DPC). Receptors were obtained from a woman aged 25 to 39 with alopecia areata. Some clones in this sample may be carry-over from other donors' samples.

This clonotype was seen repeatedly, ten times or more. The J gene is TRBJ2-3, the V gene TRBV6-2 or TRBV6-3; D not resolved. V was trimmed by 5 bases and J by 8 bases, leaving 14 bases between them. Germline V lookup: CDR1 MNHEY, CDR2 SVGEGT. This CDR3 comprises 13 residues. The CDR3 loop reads CASSPPIQGTQYF. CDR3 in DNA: TGTGCCAGCAGTCCTCCCATCCAAGGTACGCAGTATTTT.

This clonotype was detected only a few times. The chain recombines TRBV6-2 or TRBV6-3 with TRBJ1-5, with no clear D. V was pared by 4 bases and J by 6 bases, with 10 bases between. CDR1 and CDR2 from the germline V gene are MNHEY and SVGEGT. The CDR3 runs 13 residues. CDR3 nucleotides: TGTGCCAGCAGTTTACGGGCTGCTCAGCCCCAGCATTTT. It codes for CASSLRAAQPQHF.

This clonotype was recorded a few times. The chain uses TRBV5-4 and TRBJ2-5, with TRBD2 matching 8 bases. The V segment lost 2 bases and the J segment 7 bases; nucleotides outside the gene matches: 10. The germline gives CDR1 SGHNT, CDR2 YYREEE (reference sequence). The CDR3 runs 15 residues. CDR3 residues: CASSFSTGGSGTQYF. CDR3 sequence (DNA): TGTGCCAGCAGCTTTTCTACGGGGGGGAGCGGGACCCAGTACTTC.

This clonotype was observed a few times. CDR3 sequence: CASSLGGANNEQFF. The DNA of the CDR3 is TGTGCCAGCAGCCTGGGGGGAGCCAACAATGAGCAGTTCTTC. The chain employs TRBV7-9 and TRBJ2-1, with D maybe TRBD2 (6 bases). Germline V gene sequence: CDR1 SEHNR, CDR2 FQNEAQ (reference sequence). V lost 5 bases and J 5 bases, leaving 13 bases between the germline ends. This CDR3 spans 14 amino acids.

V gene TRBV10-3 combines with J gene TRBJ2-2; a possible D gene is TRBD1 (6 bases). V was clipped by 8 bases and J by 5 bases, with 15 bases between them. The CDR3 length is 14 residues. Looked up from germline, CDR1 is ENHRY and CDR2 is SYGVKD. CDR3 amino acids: CAICHRESTGELFF. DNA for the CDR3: TGTGCCATCTGCCACAGGGAATCGACCGGGGAGCTGTTTTTT.

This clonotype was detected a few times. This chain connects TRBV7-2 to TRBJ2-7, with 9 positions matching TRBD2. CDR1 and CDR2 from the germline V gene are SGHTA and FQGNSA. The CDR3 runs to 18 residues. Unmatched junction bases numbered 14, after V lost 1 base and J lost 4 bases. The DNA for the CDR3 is TGTGCCAGCAGCTTAGTCGCTAGCGGGACTCACGAGACTTACGAGCAGTACTTC. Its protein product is CASSLVASGTHETYEQYF. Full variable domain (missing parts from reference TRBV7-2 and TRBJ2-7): GAGVSQSPSNKVTEKGKDVELRCDPISGHTALYWYRQSLGQGLEFLIYFQGNSAPDKSGLPSDRFSAERTGGSVSTLTIQRTQQEDSAVYLCASSLVASGTHETYEQYFGPGTRLTVT.

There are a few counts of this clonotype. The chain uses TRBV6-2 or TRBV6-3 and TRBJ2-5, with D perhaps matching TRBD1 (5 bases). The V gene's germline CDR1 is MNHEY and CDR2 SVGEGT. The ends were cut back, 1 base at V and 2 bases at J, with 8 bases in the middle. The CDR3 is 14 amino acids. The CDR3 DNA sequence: TGTGCCAGCAGTTACTTCAGGGCACAAGAGACCCAGTACTTC. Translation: CASSYFRAQETQYF.

The CDR3 reads CASSLEQASYEQYF. The CDR3 DNA reads TGTGCCAGCAGCTTAGAACAGGCCTCCTACGAGCAGTACTTC. The chain employs TRBV7-9 and TRBJ2-7; perhaps TRBD1 as D (5 bases). The CDR3 runs to 14 residues. V lost 1 base and J 0 bases, leaving 7 bases between the germline ends. From germline, CDR1 is SEHNR and CDR2 FQNEAQ (reference sequence).

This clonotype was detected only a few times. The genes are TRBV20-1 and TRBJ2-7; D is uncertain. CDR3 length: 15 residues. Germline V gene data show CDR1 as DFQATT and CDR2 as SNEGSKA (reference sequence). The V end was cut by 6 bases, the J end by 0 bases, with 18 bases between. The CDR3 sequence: CSAAPETLSSYEQYF. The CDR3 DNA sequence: TGCAGTGCCGCCCCAGAGACTCTTAGCTCCTACGAGCAGTACTTC.

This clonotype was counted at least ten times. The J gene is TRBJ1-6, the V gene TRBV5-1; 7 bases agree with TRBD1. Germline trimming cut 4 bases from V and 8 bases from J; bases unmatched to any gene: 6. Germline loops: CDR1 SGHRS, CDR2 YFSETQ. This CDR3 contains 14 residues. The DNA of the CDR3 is TGCGCCAGCAGCCCAGACAGGGTCGATTCACCCCTCCACTTT. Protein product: CASSPDRVDSPLHF.

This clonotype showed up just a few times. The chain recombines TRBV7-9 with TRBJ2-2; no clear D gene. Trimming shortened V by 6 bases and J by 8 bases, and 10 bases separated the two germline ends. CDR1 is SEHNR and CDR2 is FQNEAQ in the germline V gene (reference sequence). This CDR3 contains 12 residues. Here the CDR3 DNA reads TGTGCCAGCAGTCCCCGCTGGGGGGAGCTGTTTTTT. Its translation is CASSPRWGELFF.

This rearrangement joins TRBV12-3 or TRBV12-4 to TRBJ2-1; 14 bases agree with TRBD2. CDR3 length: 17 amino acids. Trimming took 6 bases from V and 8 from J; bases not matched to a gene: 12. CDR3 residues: CASSSRLAGGRLDEQFF. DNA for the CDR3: TGTGCCAGCAGCTCCCGACTAGCGGGGGGGCGGTTGGATGAGCAGTTCTTC.